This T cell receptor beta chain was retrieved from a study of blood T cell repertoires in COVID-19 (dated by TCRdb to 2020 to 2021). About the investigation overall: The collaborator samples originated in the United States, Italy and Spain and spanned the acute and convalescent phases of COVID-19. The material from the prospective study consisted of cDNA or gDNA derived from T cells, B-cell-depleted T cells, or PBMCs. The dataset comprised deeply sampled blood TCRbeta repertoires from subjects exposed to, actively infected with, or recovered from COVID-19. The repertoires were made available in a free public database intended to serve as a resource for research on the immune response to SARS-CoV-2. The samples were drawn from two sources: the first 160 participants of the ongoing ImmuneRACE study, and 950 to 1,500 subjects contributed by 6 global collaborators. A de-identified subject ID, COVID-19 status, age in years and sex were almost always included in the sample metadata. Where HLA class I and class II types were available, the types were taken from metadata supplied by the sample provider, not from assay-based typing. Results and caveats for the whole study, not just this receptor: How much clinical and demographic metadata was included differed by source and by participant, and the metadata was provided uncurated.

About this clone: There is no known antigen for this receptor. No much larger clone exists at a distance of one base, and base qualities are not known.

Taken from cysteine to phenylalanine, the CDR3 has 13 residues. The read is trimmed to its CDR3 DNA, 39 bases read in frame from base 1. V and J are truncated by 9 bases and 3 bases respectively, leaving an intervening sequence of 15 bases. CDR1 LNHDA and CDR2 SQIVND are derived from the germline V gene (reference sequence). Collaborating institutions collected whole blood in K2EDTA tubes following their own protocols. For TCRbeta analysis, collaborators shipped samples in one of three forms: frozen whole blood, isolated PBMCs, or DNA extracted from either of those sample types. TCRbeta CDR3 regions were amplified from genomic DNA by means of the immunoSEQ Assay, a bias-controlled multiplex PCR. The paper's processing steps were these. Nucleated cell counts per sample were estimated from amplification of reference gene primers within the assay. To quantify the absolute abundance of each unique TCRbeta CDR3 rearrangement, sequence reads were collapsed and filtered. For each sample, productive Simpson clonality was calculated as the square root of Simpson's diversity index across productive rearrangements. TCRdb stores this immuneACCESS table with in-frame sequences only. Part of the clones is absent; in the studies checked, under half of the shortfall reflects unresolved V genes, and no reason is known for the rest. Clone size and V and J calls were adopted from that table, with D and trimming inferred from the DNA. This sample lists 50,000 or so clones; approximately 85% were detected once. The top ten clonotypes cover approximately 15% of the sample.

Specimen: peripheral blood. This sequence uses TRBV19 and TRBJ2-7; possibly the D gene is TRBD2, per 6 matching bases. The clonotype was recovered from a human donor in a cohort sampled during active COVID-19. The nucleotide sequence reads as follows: TGTGCCAGACCGGACCCCGGGAGCTACGAGCAGTACTTC. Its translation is CARPDPGSYEQYF.